The clone carrying this TCR beta chain was counted ten times or more. The data were taken from a study of low-dose radiotherapy and immunotherapy resistance in tumors. The overall study: In Cohort 2, 1 Gy per fraction was delivered every two weeks, for a total of 13 Gy over 26 weeks. Treatment included intravenous cyclophosphamide dosed at 200 mg/m2 every two weeks, one day before radiation and immunotherapy. Alpha and beta chains were covered, as first-strand cDNA relied on TRAV- and TRBV-specific primers.

Germline CDR1 is SGDLS and CDR2 is YYNGEE. The CDR3 runs 16 residues. Unmatched junction bases numbered 6, after V lost 3 bases and J lost 0 bases. Time point reported: before trial treatment. The TCRs were subjected to amplification over approximately 19 PCR cycles employing a constant-region primer in conjunction with a V-primer adapter. It was by in vitro transcription that isolated mRNA was amplified. TCRdb redid the calling of the reads with MiXCR, one entry per CDR3 protein. The sample carries approximately 47,000 distinct CDR3 sequences, around 11% recorded once. The TCR sequence derives from a female donor with ovarian cancer. The source material was PBMCs, sampled before treatment. This chain uses TRBV9 with TRBJ2-3; 8 nucleotides agree with TRBD2. The CDR3 is CASSARAGGSTDTQYF. The DNA of the CDR3 is TGTGCCAGCAGCGCGAGGGCGGGAGGTAGCACAGATACGCAGTATTTT.